One T cell receptor (beta chain) is described in this entry. The data belong to a study of blood T cells in healthy people across ages. Then a second PCR, running about 6 to 11 cycles, was carried out with a sample-barcoded 5' primer and a J-beta primer mix. TCRdb passed the 5' RACE reads through MiXCR, listing each CDR3 protein once. Of hundreds of thousands of distinct CDR3 sequences detected, about 50% appear once; the ten largest clones hold roughly 12%. The source material was blood. The clonotype comes from a woman over 75 in good health.

The CDR3 region has the DNA TGTGCCAGCAGCCATCTCGGGACAGGGGATGGCTACACCTTC. It translates to CASSHLGTGDGYTF. V and J are TRBV3-1 and TRBJ1-2, with TRBD1 matching 10 bases. This CDR3 comprises 14 residues. CDR1 and CDR2 (germline): LGHDT, YNNKEL (reference sequence). Germline trimming cut 3 bases from V and 6 bases from J; bases unmatched to any gene: 4.